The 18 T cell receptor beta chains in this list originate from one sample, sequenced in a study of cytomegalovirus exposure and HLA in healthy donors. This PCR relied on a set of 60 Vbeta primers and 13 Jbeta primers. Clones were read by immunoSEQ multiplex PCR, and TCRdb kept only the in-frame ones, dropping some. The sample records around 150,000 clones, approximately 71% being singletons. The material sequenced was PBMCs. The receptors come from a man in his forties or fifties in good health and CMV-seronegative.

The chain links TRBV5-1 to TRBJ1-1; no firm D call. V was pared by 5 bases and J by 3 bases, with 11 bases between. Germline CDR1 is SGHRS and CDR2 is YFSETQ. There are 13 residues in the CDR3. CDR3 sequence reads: CASSYTADTEAFF. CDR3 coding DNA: TGCGCCAGCAGTTATACAGCGGACACTGAAGCTTTCTTT. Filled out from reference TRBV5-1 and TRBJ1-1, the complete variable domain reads KAGVTQTPRYLIKTRGQQVTLSCSPISGHRSVSWYQQTPGQGLQFLFEYFSETQRNKGNFPGRFSGRQFSNSRSEMNVSTLELGDSALYLCASSYTADTEAFFGQGTRLTVV.

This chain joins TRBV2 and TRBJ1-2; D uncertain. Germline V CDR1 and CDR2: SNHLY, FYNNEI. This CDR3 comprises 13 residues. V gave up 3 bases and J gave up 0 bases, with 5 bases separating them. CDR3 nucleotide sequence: TGTGCCAGCAGTGATATAGCTAACTATGGCTACACCTTC. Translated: CASSDIANYGYTF.

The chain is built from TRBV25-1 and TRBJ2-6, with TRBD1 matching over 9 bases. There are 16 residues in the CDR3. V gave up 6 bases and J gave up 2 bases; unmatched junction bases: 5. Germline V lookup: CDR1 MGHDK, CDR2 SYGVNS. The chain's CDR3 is CASRGQGRTGANVLTF. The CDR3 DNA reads TGTGCCAGCAGGGGACAGGGCAGGACTGGGGCCAACGTCCTGACTTTC. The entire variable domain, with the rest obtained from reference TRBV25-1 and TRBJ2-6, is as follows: EADIYQTPRYLVIGTGKKITLECSQTMGHDKMYWYQQDPGMELHLIHYSYGVNSTEKGDLSSESTVSRIRTEHFPLTLESARPSHTSQYLCASRGQGRTGANVLTFGAGSRLTVL.

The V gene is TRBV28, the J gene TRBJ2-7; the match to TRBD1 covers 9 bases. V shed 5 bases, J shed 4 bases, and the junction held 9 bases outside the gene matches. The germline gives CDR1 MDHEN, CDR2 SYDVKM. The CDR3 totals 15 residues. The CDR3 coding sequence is TGTGCCAGCAGTACTACCGGGACAGGGAGGTACGAGCAGTACTTC. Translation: CASSTTGTGRYEQYF.

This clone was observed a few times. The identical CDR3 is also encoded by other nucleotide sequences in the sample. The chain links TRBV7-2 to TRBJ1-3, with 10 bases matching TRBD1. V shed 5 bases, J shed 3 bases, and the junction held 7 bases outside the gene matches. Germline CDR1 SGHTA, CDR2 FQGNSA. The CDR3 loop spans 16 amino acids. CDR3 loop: CASSPRQGAHGNTIYF. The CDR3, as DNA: TGTGCCAGCAGCCCGCGACAGGGGGCGCATGGAAACACCATATATTTT.

The DNA for the CDR3 is TGTGCCAGCAGCTTACTCCCTGACAGGGGGGGGACTGAAGCTTTCTTT. This gives the protein CASSLLPDRGGTEAFF. This chain connects TRBV7-2 to TRBJ1-1, with 9 bases identical to TRBD1. The V gene end was trimmed by 2 bases and the J gene end by 5 bases; junction bases not matched to a gene: 9. The CDR3 loop spans 16 amino acids. In germline, CDR1 is SGHTA, CDR2 FQGNSA.

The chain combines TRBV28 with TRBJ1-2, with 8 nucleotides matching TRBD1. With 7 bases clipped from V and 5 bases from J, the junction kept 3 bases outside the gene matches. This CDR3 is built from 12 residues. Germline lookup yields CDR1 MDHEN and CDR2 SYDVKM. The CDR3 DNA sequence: TGTGCCAGCACTAGGACAGGGTATGGCTACACCTTC. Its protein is CASTRTGYGYTF.

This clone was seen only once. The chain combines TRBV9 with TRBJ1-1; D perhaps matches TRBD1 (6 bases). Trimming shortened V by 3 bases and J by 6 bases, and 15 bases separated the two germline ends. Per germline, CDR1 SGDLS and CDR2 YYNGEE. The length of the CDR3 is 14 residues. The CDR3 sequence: CASSDGTRGPEAFF. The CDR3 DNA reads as TGTGCCAGCAGCGACGGGACAAGAGGTCCTGAAGCTTTCTTT.

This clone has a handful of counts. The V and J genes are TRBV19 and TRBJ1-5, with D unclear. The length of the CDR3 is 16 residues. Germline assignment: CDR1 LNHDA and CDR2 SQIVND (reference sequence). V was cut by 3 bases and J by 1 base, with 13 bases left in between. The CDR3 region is CASSIISFMSNQPQHF. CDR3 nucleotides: TGTGCCAGTAGTATTATTTCCTTTATGAGCAATCAGCCCCAGCATTTT.

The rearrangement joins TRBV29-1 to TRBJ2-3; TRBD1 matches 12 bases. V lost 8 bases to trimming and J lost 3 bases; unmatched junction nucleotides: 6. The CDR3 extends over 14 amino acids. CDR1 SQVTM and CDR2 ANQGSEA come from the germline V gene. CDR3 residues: CSSAGQGATDTQYF. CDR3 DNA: TGCAGCTCCGCGGGACAGGGGGCAACAGATACGCAGTATTTT.

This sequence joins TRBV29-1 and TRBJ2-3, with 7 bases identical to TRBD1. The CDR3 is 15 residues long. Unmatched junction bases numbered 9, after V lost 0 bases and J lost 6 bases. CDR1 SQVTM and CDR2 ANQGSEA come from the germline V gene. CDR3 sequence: CSVEDQDRAGDTQYF. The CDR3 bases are TGCAGCGTTGAAGATCAAGACAGGGCGGGCGATACGCAGTATTTT.

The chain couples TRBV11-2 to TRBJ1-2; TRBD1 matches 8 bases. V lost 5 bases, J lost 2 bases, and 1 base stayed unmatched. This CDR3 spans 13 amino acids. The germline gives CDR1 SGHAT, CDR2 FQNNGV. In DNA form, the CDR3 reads TGTGCCAGCAGCCGGGACAGGAACTATGGCTACACCTTC. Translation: CASSRDRNYGYTF.

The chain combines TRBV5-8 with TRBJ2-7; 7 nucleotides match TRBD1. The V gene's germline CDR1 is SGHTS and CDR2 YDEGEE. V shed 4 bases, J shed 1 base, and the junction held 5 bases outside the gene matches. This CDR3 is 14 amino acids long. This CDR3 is CASSQDRESYEQYF. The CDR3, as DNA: TGTGCCAGCAGCCAAGACAGGGAGTCCTACGAGCAGTACTTC.

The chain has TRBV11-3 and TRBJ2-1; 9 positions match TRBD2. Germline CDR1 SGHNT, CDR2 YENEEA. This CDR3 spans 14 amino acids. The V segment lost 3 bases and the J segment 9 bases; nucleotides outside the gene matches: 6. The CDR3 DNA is TGTGCCAGCAGCTTTCGCGGGGGGGACACTGAGCAGTTCTTC. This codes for CASSFRGGDTEQFF. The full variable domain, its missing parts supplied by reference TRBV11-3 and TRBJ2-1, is EAGVVQSPRYKIIEKKQPVAFWCNPISGHNTLYWYLQNLGQGPELLIRYENEEAVDDSQLPKDRFSAERLKGVDSTLKIQPAELGDSAVYLCASSFRGGDTEQFFGPGTRLTVL.

In DNA form, the CDR3 reads TGTGCCGAGGGGAAGCGGGGGGCTGTAGCTTCCGCGAACACCGGGGAGCTGTTTTTT. This encodes CAEGKRGAVASANTGELFF. The genes are TRBV12-5 and TRBJ2-2; TRBD2 aligns across 9 bases. The CDR3 is 19 residues long. In germline, CDR1 is LGHNT, CDR2 FRNRAP.

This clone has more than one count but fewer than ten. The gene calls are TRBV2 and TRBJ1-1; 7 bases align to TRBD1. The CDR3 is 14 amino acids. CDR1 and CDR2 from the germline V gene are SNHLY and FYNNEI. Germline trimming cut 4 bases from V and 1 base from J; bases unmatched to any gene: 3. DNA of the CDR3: TGTGCCAGCAGTGTGACAGGGACGAACACTGAAGCTTTCTTT. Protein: CASSVTGTNTEAFF. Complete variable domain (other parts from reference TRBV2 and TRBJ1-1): EPEVTQTPSHQVTQMGQEVILRCVPISNHLYFYWYRQILGQKVEFLVSFYNNEISEKSEIFDDQFSVERPDGSNFTLKIRSTKLEDSAMYFCASSVTGTNTEAFFGQGTRLTVV.

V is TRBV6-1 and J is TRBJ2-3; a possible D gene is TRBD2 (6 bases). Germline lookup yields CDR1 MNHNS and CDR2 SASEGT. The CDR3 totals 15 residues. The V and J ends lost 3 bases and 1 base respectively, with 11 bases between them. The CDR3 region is CASSDRGLRTDTQYF. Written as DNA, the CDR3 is TGTGCCAGCAGTGACCGGGGGTTGCGCACAGATACGCAGTATTTT.

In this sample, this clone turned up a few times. CDR3 in DNA: TGTGCCAGCAGTGAACGGGTCAGGGATAGCAATCAGCCCCAGCATTTT. It is translated as CASSERVRDSNQPQHF. V is TRBV6-1 and J is TRBJ1-5; TRBD1 might be the D (5 bases). This CDR3 spans 16 amino acids. The V end was cut by 2 bases, the J end by 0 bases, with 11 bases between. Looked up from germline, CDR1 is MNHNS and CDR2 is SASEGT.